This T cell receptor beta chain was identified in a study of blood T cell repertoires in COVID-19. For the study at large: The analysed material was cDNA or gDNA that came from T cells, B-cell-depleted T cells, or PBMCs.

Authors' analysis steps: Researchers report that nucleated cell counts were estimated from reference gene primer amplification. The repertoire was sequenced with immunoSEQ multiplex PCR; TCRdb's copy has only in-frame clones and lacks some. The DNA gave D and trimming, while V, J and clone size come from that table. Of roughly 300,000 clones detected, approximately 85% appear once; the ten largest clones hold 10% to 15%. Germline CDR1 and CDR2: SGHTA and FQGNSA. The CDR3 sequence is 15 residues long. Losses at the gene ends were 5 bases for V and 3 bases for J; bases not matched to a gene: 8. The origin of this receptor is a human donor in a cohort sampled during active COVID-19. The genes are TRBV7-2 and TRBJ2-7, with 9 positions matching TRBD2. The source material was peripheral blood. The CDR3 DNA reads as TGTGCCAGCAGCCCCGGTCCACTAGCGGGCTACGAGCAGTACTTC. Its protein is CASSPGPLAGYEQYF.